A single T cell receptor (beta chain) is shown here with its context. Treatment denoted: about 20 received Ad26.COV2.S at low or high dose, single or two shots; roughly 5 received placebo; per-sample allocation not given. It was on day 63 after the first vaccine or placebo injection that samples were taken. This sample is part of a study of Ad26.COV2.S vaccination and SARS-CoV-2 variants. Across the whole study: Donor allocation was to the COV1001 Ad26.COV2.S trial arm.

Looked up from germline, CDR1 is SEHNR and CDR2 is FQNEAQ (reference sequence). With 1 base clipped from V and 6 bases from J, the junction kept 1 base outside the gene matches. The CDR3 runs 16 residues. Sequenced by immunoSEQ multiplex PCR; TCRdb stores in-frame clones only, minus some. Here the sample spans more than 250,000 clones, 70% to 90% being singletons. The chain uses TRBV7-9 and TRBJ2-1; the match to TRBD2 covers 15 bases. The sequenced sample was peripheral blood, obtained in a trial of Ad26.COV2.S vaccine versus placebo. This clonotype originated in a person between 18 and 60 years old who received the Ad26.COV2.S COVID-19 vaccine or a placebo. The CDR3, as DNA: TGTGCCAGCAGCTTAGGGGGACTAGCGGGAGGCAATGAGCAGTTCTTC. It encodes CASSLGGLAGGNEQFF. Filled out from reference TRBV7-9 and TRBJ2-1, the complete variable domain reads DTGVSQNPRHKITKRGQNVTFRCDPISEHNRLYWYRQTLGQGPEFLTYFQNEAQLEKSRLLSDRFSAERPKGSFSTLEIQRTEQGDSAMYLCASSLGGLAGGNEQFFGPGTRLTVL.